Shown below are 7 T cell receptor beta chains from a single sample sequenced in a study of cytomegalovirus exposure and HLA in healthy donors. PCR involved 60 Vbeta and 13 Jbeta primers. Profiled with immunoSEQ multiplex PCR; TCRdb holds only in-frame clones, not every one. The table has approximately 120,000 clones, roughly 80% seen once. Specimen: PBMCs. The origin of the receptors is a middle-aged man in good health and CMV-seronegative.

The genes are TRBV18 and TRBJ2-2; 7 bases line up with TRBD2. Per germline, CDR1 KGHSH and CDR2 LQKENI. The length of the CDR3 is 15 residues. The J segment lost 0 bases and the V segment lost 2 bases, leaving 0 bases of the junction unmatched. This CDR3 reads CASSPSGTNTGELFF. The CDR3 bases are TGTGCCAGCTCACCAAGCGGGACGAACACCGGGGAGCTGTTTTTT.

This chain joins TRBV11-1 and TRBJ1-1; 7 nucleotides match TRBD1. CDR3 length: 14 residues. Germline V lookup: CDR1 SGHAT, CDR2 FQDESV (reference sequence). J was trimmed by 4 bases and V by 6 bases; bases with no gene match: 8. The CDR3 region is CASRRDSDGTEAFF. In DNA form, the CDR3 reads TGTGCCAGCAGAAGGGACAGTGACGGCACTGAAGCTTTCTTT.

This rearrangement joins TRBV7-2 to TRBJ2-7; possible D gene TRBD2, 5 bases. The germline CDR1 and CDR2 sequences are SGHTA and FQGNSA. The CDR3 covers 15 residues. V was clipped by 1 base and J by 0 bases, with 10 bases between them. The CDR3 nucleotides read TGTGCCAGCAGCTTAGGCGGTGGACTCTCCTACGAGCAGTACTTC. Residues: CASSLGGGLSYEQYF.

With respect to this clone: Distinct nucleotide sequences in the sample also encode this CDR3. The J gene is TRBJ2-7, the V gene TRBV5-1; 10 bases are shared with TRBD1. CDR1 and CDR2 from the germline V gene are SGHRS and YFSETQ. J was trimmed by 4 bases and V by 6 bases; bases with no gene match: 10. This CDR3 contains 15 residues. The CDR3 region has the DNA TGCGCCAGCACTCCGACAGGGGGCATTGGTTACGAGCAGTACTTC. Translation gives CASTPTGGIGYEQYF.

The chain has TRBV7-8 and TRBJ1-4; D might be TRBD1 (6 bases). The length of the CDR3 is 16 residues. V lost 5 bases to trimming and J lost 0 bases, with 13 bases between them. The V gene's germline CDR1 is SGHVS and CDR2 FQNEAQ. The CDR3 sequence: CASSPGTLATNEKLFF. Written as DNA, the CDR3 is TGTGCCAGCAGCCCGGGGACATTGGCAACTAATGAAAAACTGTTTTTT.

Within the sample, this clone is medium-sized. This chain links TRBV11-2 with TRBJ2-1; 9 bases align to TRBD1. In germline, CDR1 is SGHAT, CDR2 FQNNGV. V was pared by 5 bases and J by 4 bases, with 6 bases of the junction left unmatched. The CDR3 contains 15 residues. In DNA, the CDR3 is TGTGCCAGCAGCAGAGACAGGGGGGGTTACAATGAGCAGTTCTTC. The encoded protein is CASSRDRGGYNEQFF.

CDR3: CSVEVGLAGGRETQYF. The CDR3 DNA sequence: TGCAGCGTTGAAGTAGGGCTAGCGGGAGGGCGAGAGACCCAGTACTTC. The chain combines TRBV29-1 with TRBJ2-5; 12 bases are a match to TRBD2. This CDR3 region has 16 residues. CDR1 and CDR2 from the germline V gene are SQVTM and ANQGSEA. The junction had 7 bases not matched to a gene; V was cut back by 1 base and J by 4 bases.